Here is one T cell receptor beta chain with its context. The antigen is not known. Alongside a J-beta primer mix, a sample-barcoded 5' primer served in a second PCR lasting about 7 to 11 cycles. Each CDR3 protein gets one entry after TCRdb re-called the 5' RACE reads with MiXCR. The table records 450,000 to 700,000 distinct CDR3 sequences, 25% to 30% of them present only once. Trimming took 7 bases from V and 6 from J, leaving 15 bases between them. Germline V gene sequence: CDR1 SQVTM, CDR2 ANQGSEA. There are 12 residues in the CDR3. These data originate in a study of blood T cells in healthy people across ages. Whole-study results and caveats: A strong correlation was seen between TCR beta diversity and naive T cell percentage.

The TCR originated in a woman between 65 and 79 years old in good health. J is TRBJ1-1 and V is TRBV29-1; weak D call: TRBD1 (5 bases). The sample comprised blood. As DNA, the CDR3 is TGCAGCGCCGTCACAGGTAACCCTGAAGCTTTCTTT. Translating it yields CSAVTGNPEAFF.